This T cell receptor beta chain was observed in a study of blood T cells in healthy people across ages. General study points: Compared with aged donors, long-lived donors showed fewer expanded clones, suggesting selection.

Each donor supplied ten milliliters of peripheral blood. Each sample provided at least 6 micrograms of extracted total RNA. For this clonotype: The antigen remains undetermined. It may be a read error: a sequence one base away is much more abundant.

Sample-barcoded 5' priming and a J-beta primer mix drove a second PCR of roughly 6 to 12 cycles. In TCRdb, the 5' RACE reads were re-called with MiXCR into one record per CDR3 protein. The sample includes fewer than 2 million distinct CDR3 sequences, 30% to 40% seen only once; the top ten take under 25%. The specimen sequenced was blood. The receptor's source is a human donor in good health.

In DNA, the CDR3 is TGCAGCGTTCAACCGGGACAGGGCTACGAGCAGTTCTTC. Protein: CSVQPGQGYEQFF. The chain carries TRBV29-1 and TRBJ2-1, with 9 nucleotides matching TRBD1. CDR3 size: 13 residues. Germline V lookup: CDR1 SQVTM, CDR2 ANQGSEA. Unmatched junction bases numbered 9, after V lost 5 bases and J lost 10 bases.